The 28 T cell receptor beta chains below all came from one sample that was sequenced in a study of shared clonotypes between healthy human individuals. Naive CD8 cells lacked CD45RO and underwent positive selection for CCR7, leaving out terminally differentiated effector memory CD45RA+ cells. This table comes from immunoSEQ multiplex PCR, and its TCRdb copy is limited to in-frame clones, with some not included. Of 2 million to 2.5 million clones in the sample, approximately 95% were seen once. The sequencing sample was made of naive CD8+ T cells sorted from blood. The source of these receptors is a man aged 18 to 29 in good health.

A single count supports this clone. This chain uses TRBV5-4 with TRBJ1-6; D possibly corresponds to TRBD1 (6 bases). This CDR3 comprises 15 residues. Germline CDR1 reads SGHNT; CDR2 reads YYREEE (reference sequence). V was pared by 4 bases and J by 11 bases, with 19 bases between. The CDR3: CASSGGAGPEPPLHF. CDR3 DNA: TGTGCCAGCAGCGGGGGGGCGGGGCCCGAACCACCCCTCCACTTT. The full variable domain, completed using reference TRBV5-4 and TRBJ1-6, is ETGVTQSPTHLIKTRGQQVTLRCSSQSGHNTVSWYQQALGQGPQFIFQYYREEENGRGNFPPRFSGLQFPNYSSELNVNALELDDSALYLCASSGGAGPEPPLHFGNGTRLTVT.

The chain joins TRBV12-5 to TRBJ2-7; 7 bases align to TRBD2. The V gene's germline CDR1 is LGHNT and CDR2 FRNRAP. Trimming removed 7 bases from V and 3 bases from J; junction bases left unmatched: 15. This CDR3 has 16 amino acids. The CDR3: CASVPTVREGIYEQYF. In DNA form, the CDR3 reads TGTGCTAGTGTCCCTACAGTTAGGGAGGGTATCTACGAGCAGTACTTC.

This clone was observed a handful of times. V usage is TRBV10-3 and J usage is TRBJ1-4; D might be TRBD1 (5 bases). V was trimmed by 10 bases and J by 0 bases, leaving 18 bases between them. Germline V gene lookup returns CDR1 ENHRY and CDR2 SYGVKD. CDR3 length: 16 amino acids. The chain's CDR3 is CATGQLLPSTNEKLFF. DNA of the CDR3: TGTGCCACCGGACAACTTCTTCCTTCAACTAATGAAAAACTGTTTTTT.

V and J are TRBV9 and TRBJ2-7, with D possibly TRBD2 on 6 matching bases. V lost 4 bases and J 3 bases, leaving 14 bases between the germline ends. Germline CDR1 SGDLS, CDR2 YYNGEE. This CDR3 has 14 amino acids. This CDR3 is CASSLRDLNYEQYF. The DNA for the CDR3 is TGTGCCAGCAGCCTGCGGGACTTAAACTACGAGCAGTACTTC.

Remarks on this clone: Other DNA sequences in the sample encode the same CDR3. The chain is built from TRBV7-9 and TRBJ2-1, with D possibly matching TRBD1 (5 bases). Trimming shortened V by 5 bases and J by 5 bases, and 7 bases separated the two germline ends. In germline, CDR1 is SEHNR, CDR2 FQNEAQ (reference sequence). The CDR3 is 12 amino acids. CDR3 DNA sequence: TGTGCCAGCAGCCCACAGGACAATGAGCAGTTCTTC. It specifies CASSPQDNEQFF.

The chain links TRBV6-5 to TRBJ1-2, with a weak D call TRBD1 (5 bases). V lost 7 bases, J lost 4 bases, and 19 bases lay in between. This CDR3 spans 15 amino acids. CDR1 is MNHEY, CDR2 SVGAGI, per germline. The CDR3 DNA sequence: TGTGCCAGCACCAAGGTGGGGGTTGGGATCTATGGCTACACCTTC. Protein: CASTKVGVGIYGYTF.

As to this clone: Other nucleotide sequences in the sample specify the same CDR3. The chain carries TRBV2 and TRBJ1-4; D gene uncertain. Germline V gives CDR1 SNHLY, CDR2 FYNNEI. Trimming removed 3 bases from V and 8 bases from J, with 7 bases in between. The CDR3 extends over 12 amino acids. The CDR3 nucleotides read TGTGCCAGCAGTGAGGAAGGGGAAAAACTGTTTTTT. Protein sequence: CASSEEGEKLFF.

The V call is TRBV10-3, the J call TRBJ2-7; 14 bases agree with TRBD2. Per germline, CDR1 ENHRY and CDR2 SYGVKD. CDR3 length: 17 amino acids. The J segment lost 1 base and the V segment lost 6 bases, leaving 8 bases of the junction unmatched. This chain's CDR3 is CAISGTSGRSGSYEQYF. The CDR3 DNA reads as TGTGCCATCAGCGGGACTAGCGGGAGAAGTGGGTCCTACGAGCAGTACTTC.

CDR3 nucleotides: TGTGCCAGCGCCCTTATGGCCAGCTACGAGCAGTACTTC. The encoded protein is CASALMASYEQYF. This chain joins TRBV27 and TRBJ2-7, with unresolved D. From germline, CDR1 is MNHEY and CDR2 SMNVEV (reference sequence). The CDR3 sequence is 13 residues long. Deletions cut 8 bases from V and 3 bases from J, with 14 bases between.

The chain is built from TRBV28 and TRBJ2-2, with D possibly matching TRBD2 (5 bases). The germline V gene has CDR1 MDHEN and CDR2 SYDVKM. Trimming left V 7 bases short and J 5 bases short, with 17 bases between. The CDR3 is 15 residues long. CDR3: CASTFTGSLTGELFF. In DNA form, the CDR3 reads TGTGCCAGCACCTTTACGGGAAGTCTGACCGGGGAGCTGTTTTTT.

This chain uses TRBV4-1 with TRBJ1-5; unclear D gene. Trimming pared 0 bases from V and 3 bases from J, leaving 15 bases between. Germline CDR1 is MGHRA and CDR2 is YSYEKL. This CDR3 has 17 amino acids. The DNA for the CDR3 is TGCGCCAGCAGCCAAGACGGGATTGGAGGGCCCAATCAGCCCCAGCATTTT. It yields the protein CASSQDGIGGPNQPQHF.

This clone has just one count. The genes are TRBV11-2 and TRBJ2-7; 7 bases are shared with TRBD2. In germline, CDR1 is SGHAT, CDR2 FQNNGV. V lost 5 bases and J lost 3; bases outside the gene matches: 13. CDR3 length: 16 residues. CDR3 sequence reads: CASSLPYREESYEQYF. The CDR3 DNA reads TGTGCCAGCAGCCTACCCTATCGGGAGGAAAGCTACGAGCAGTACTTC.

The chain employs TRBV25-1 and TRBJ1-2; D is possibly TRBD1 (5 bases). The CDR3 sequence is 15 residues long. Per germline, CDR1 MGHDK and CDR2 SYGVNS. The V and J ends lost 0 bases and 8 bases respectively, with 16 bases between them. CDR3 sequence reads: CASSEYGGYFEGYTF. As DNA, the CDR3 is TGTGCCAGCAGTGAATACGGGGGTTATTTTGAAGGCTACACCTTC.

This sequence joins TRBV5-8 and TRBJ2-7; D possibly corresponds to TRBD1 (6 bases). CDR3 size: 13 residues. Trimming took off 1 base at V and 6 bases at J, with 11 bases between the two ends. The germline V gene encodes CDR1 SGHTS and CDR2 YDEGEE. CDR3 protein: CASSLIETGEQYF. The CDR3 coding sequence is TGTGCCAGCAGCTTGATTGAGACAGGCGAGCAGTACTTC. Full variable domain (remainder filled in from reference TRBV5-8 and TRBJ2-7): EAGVTQSPTHLIKTRGQQATLRCSPISGHTSVYWYQQALGLGLQFLLWYDEGEERNRGNFPPRFSGRQFPNYSSELNVNALELEDSALYLCASSLIETGEQYFGPGTRLTVT.

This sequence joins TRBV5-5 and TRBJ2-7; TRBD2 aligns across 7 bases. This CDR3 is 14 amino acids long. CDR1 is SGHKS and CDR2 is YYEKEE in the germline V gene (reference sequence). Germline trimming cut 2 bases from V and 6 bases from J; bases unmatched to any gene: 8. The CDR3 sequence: CASSFLREHVEQYF. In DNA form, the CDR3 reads TGTGCCAGCAGCTTTCTGCGGGAGCACGTCGAGCAGTACTTC.

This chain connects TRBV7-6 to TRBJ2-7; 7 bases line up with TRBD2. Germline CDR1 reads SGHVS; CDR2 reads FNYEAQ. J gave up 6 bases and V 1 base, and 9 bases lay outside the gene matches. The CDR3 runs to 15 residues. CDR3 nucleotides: TGTGCCAGCAGCTTAGATCGGACTAGTGGGTCCGAGCAGTACTTC. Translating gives CASSLDRTSGSEQYF.

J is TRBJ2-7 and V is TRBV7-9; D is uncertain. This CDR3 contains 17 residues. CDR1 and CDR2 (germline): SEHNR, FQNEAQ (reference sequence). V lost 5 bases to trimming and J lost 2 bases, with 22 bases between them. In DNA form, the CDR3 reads TGTGCCAGCAGCACTTCAGTGGGTGGGGTTGGCACCTACGAGCAGTACTTC. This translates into CASSTSVGGVGTYEQYF.

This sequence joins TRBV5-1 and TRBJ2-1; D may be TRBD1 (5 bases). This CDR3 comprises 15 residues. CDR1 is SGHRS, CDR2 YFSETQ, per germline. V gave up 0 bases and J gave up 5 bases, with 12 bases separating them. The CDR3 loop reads CASSLGWGGNNEQFF. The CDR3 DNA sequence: TGCGCCAGCAGCTTGGGGTGGGGCGGTAACAATGAGCAGTTCTTC.

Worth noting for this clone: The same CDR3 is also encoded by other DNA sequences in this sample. CDR3 sequence: CASTPGGTEAFF. The DNA for the CDR3 is TGTGCCAGTACCCCCGGGGGAACTGAAGCTTTCTTT. The chain links TRBV19 to TRBJ1-1; a possible D gene is TRBD1 (5 bases). The CDR3 consists of 12 residues. The germline V and J ends were trimmed by 7 bases and 5 bases, with 11 bases remaining between them. Germline CDR1 reads LNHDA; CDR2 reads SQIVND (reference sequence).

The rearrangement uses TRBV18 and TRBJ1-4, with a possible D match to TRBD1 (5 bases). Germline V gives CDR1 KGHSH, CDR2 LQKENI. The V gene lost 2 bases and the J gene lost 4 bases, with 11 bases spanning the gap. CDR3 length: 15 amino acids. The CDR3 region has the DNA TGTGCCAGCTCACCAGAGGGGATGGATAATGAAAAACTGTTTTTT. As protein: CASSPEGMDNEKLFF.

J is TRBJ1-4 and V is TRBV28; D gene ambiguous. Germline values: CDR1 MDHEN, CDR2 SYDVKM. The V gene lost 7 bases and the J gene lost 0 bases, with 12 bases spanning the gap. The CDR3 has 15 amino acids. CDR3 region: CASKLAEATNEKLFF. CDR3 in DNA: TGTGCCAGCAAGTTGGCAGAAGCAACTAATGAAAAACTGTTTTTT.

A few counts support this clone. For the CDR3, the DNA is TGTGCCAGCAGTACAACAGGGAAACATGGCTACACCTTC. Translation gives CASSTTGKHGYTF. The chain couples TRBV28 to TRBJ1-2, with D tentatively TRBD1 (6 bases). Germline lookup yields CDR1 MDHEN and CDR2 SYDVKM. The CDR3 totals 13 residues. V lost 5 bases and J lost 6, with 13 bases in between.

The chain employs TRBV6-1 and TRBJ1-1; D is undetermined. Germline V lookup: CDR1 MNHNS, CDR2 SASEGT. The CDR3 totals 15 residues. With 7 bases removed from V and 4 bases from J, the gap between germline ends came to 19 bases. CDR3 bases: TGTGCCAGCATTTTTGAAGGGTTTGTAGGCACTGAAGCTTTCTTT. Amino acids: CASIFEGFVGTEAFF.

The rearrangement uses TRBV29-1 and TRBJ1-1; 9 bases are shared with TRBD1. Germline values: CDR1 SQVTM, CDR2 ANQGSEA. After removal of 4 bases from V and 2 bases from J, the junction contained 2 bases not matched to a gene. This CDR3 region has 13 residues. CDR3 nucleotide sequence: TGCAGCGTTGGGACAGGGGAAAACACTGAAGCTTTCTTT. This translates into CSVGTGENTEAFF.

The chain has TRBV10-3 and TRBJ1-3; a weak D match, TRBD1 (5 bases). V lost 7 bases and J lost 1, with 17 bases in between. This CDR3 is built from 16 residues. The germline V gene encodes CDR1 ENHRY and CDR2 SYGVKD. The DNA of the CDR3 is TGTGCCATCAACCGTGGGACGGGGGGTTCTGGAAACACCATATATTTT. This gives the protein CAINRGTGGSGNTIYF.

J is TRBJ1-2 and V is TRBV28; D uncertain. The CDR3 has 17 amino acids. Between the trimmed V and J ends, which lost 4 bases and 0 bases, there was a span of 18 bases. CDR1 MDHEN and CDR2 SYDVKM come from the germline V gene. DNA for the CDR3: TGTGCCAGCAGTTCTAGCATCATTACAGCACCTAACTATGGCTACACCTTC. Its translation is CASSSSIITAPNYGYTF.

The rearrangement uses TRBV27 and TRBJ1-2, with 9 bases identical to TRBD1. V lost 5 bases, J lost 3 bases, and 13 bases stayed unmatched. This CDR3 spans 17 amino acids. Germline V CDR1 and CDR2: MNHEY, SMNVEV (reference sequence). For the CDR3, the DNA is TGTGCCAGCAGTCTTCTGGGACAGGGATCTATAGACTATGGCTACACCTTC. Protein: CASSLLGQGSIDYGYTF.

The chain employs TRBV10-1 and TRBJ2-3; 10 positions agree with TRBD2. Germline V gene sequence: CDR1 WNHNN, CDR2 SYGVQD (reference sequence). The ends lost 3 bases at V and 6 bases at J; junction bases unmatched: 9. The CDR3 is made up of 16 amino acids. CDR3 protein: CASSDLAGEERDTQYF. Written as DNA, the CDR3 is TGCGCCAGCAGTGATCTAGCGGGAGAAGAGCGGGATACGCAGTATTTT.